The text below deals with one T cell receptor beta chain. Its antigen is currently unknown. Between the trimmed V and J ends, which lost 6 bases and 5 bases, there was a span of 8 bases. CDR1 is MGHDK, CDR2 SYGVNS, per germline. The length of the CDR3 is 11 residues. Profiled with immunoSEQ multiplex PCR; TCRdb holds only in-frame clones, not every one. Here the sample spans roughly 110,000 clones, more than 90% being singletons. This sample stems from a study of graft-versus-host responses after intestinal transplantation. For the study at large: Multivisceral, liver-intestinal, or isolated intestinal transplants were received by the recipients. Anti-thymocyte globulin served as induction for all recipients, who then took tacrolimus and steroids for about 3 years. Study-wide findings and caveats: GvH clonotypes were identified within recipient marrow, with a subset emerging first in ileum or blood. Some patients had graft-donor T cell macrochimerism, and their allografts showed high graft-versus-host to host-versus-graft clonal ratios.

This sequence was found in a human donor who was the organ donor for an intestinal transplant. The sequencing here drew on unstimulated CD4+ T cells sorted from spleen or lymph node cells, taken before transplant. This rearrangement joins TRBV25-1 to TRBJ2-7; D remains ambiguous. CDR3 nucleotides: TGTGCCAGCAGCCCCAACGACGAGCAGTACTTC. It yields the protein CASSPNDEQYF.